A single sample gave rise to the 14 T cell receptor beta chains below, sequenced in a study of cytomegalovirus exposure and HLA in healthy donors. The PCR made use of 60 Vbeta and 13 Jbeta primers. Clones were read by immunoSEQ multiplex PCR, and TCRdb kept only the in-frame ones, dropping some. The data contain 20,000 to 30,000 clones, 75% to 80% of them seen just once; the ten biggest clones take up roughly 4.3%. The sample was PBMCs. These receptors were taken from a male donor in good health and CMV-seronegative.

V gene TRBV10-1 combines with J gene TRBJ2-7; D is possibly TRBD1 (6 bases). The CDR3 is 17 residues long. The germline CDR1 and CDR2 sequences are WNHNN and SYGVQD (reference sequence). V was cut by 0 bases and J by 0 bases, with 15 bases left in between. The CDR3 loop reads CASSESPPPTGSYEQYF. CDR3 nucleotides: TGCGCCAGCAGTGAGTCGCCCCCCCCGACAGGCTCCTACGAGCAGTACTTC.

About this clone itself: Sequence at one end of the junction differs from germline and may be a read error. Here the CDR3 reads CASSQDVLAEAYEQYF. CDR3 sequence (DNA): TGTGCCAGCAGTCAAGATGTACTAGCGGAAGCCTACGAGCAGTACTTC. The chain has TRBV4-2 and TRBJ2-7; 8 nucleotides align to TRBD2. The CDR3 has 16 amino acids. The germline V gene has CDR1 LGHNA and CDR2 YNFKEQ.

This clone is a singleton in its sample. The CDR3 nucleotides read TGCAGCGTTGCATCGGACGGGGGGAATTCACCCCTCCACTTT. This translates into CSVASDGGNSPLHF. J is TRBJ1-6 and V is TRBV29-1; maybe TRBD1 (5 bases). Germline V gene lookup returns CDR1 SQVTM and CDR2 ANQGSEA. The CDR3 totals 14 residues. Trimming left V 4 bases short and J 7 bases short, with 14 bases between.

This clone was seen more than once but under ten times. CDR3 nucleotides: TGTGCCAGCAGCTTGGGGGCAGGACAGGAGAATCGAGCTTTCTTT. This gives the protein CASSLGAGQENRAFF. The chain carries TRBV5-6 and TRBJ1-1, with 7 positions matching TRBD1. J gave up 10 bases and V 0 bases, and 12 bases lay outside the gene matches. CDR1 and CDR2 from the germline V gene are SGHDT and YYEEEE. There are 15 residues in the CDR3.

This chain joins TRBV6-5 and TRBJ2-5; D not resolved. The ends were cut back, 6 bases at V and 1 base at J, with 3 bases in the middle. The CDR3 spans 11 residues. Germline-derived CDR1 and CDR2 are MNHEY and SVGAGI. In DNA form, the CDR3 reads TGTGCCAGCAGCCGCCAAGAGACCCAGTACTTC. Protein sequence: CASSRQETQYF.

This clone is medium-sized (0.01 to 0.1%) by share. The rearrangement links TRBV4-2 to TRBJ2-1, with 7 bases lining up with TRBD2. CDR3 length: 16 amino acids. Germline CDR1 and CDR2: LGHNA and YNFKEQ. J lost 3 bases, V lost 0 bases, and 5 bases had no gene match. The CDR3 spells CASSQDSASGYNEQFF. CDR3 in DNA: TGTGCCAGCAGCCAAGATTCGGCTAGCGGCTACAATGAGCAGTTCTTC.

The chain employs TRBV30 and TRBJ2-7, with D possibly TRBD2 on 6 matching bases. There are 12 residues in the CDR3. CDR1 and CDR2 (germline): GTSNPN, SVGIG (reference sequence). Trimming shortened V by 7 bases and J by 4 bases, and 14 bases separated the two germline ends. CDR3 region: CASGGLLYEQYF. CDR3 nucleotides: TGTGCCTCCGGGGGTTTATTATACGAGCAGTACTTC.

This clone has more than one count but fewer than ten. This sequence joins TRBV7-2 and TRBJ2-2; D remains ambiguous. V was pared by 0 bases and J by 4 bases, with 9 bases between. CDR3 size: 15 residues. In germline, CDR1 is SGHTA, CDR2 FQGNSA. CDR3: CASSLASHGTGELFF. In nucleotides, the CDR3 is TGTGCCAGCAGCTTAGCTAGTCATGGCACCGGGGAGCTGTTTTTT. Filled out from reference TRBV7-2 and TRBJ2-2, the complete variable domain reads GAGVSQSPSNKVTEKGKDVELRCDPISGHTALYWYRQSLGQGLEFLIYFQGNSAPDKSGLPSDRFSAERTGGSVSTLTIQRTQQEDSAVYLCASSLASHGTGELFFGEGSRLTVL.

This clone was found once. The chain couples TRBV25-1 to TRBJ2-5; D might be TRBD1 (6 bases). Germline V CDR1 and CDR2: MGHDK, SYGVNS. V was cut by 7 bases and J by 2 bases, with 8 bases left in between. This CDR3 region has 12 residues. The CDR3 loop is CASTGEQETQYF. The CDR3 DNA reads TGTGCCAGCACAGGGGAACAAGAGACCCAGTACTTC.

This clone was detected only a few times. The chain links TRBV29-1 to TRBJ2-5; 8 positions agree with TRBD1. The CDR3 covers 13 residues. Trimming removed 5 bases from V and 5 bases from J; junction bases left unmatched: 7. The germline V gene has CDR1 SQVTM and CDR2 ANQGSEA. In DNA form, the CDR3 reads TGCAGCGTTCCACAGGGGGATTCGGAGACCCAGTACTTC. Amino acids: CSVPQGDSETQYF.

The chain recombines TRBV10-3 with TRBJ2-7, with TRBD2 matching over 7 bases. V lost 11 bases, J lost 0 bases, and 13 bases stayed unmatched. The CDR3 has 15 amino acids. Per the germline V gene, CDR1 is ENHRY and CDR2 is SYGVKD. CDR3 protein: CASNPASGSSYEQYF. In nucleotides, the CDR3 is TGTGCCTCCAACCCCGCTAGCGGTAGCTCCTACGAGCAGTACTTC.

The CDR3 DNA reads as TGTGCCAGCGGAGCAGGGGAATCCGGGGAGCTGTTTTTT. Translation gives CASGAGESGELFF. The genes are TRBV6-4 and TRBJ2-2, with D perhaps matching TRBD1 (6 bases). With 8 bases removed from V and 6 bases from J, the gap between germline ends came to 13 bases. Germline loops: CDR1 MRHNA, CDR2 SNTAGT. The CDR3 extends over 13 amino acids.

The V and J genes are TRBV4-2 and TRBJ2-5; TRBD2 aligns across 9 bases. V lost 0 bases to trimming and J lost 5 bases; unmatched junction nucleotides: 13. The CDR3 is made up of 18 amino acids. The germline V gene has CDR1 LGHNA and CDR2 YNFKEQ. The CDR3 nucleotides are TGTGCCAGCAGCCAAGATTGGCTAGCGGGGCATCCGCGGGAGACCCAGTACTTC. Translation: CASSQDWLAGHPRETQYF.

This chain joins TRBV4-1 and TRBJ2-3; 10 bases match TRBD2. The CDR3 contains 17 residues. With 0 bases clipped from V and 6 bases from J, the junction kept 9 bases outside the gene matches. CDR1 is MGHRA, CDR2 YSYEKL, per germline. CDR3 nucleotides: TGCGCCAGCAGCCAAGAGGGTCGACTAGCGGGTGCCGATACGCAGTATTTT. It yields the protein CASSQEGRLAGADTQYF.